Shown below are 29 T cell receptor beta chains from a single sample sequenced in a study of T cells in Graves' hyperthyroidism and ophthalmopathy. Amplification targeted TCR beta CDR3 regions from RNA transcripts. The TCR CDR3 was amplified in a first-round RT-PCR using the HTBI primer set. TCRdb reanalysed the multiplex PCR reads using MiXCR and keeps one entry per CDR3 protein. The data contain roughly 360,000 distinct CDR3 sequences, about 14% of them seen just once; the ten biggest clones take up 20% to 25%. Sequenced input: blood. These receptors all stem from a man between 25 and 39 years old with Graves' hyperthyroidism that later progressed to Graves' ophthalmopathy.

This clonotype was seen ten or more times. The rearrangement joins TRBV11-3 to TRBJ2-4, with D perhaps TRBD1 (5 bases). V dropped 2 bases and J dropped 6 bases, with 5 bases sitting between them. This CDR3 spans 12 amino acids. CDR1 is SGHNT, CDR2 YENEEA, per germline. The CDR3 nucleotides are TGTGCCAGCAGCTTACAGGGAAACATTCAGTACTTC. It is translated as CASSLQGNIQYF.

This clonotype was picked up many times. This rearrangement joins TRBV11-2 to TRBJ2-7; a possible D gene is TRBD1 (6 bases). Between the trimmed V and J ends, which lost 5 bases and 0 bases, there was a span of 11 bases. The CDR3 has 14 residues. Germline V gene data show CDR1 as SGHAT and CDR2 as FQNNGV. The chain's CDR3 is CASSRDTSSYEQYF. The DNA of the CDR3 is TGTGCCAGCAGCCGGGACACCTCCTCCTACGAGCAGTACTTC.

This clonotype was seen repeatedly, ten times or more. The rearrangement links TRBV7-6 to TRBJ2-1; D is ambiguous. Trimming took off 5 bases at V and 1 base at J, with 18 bases between the two ends. The germline CDR1 and CDR2 sequences are SGHVS and FNYEAQ. CDR3 length: 17 amino acids. CDR3 protein: CASSPHEDGNSYNEQFF. The CDR3, as DNA: TGTGCCAGCAGCCCCCATGAGGATGGGAATTCCTACAATGAGCAGTTCTTC.

This clonotype was observed at least ten times. The chain links TRBV6-5 to TRBJ1-1; D gene uncertain. V was cut by 0 bases and J by 3 bases, with 11 bases left in between. Germline CDR1 and CDR2: MNHEY and SVGAGI. The length of the CDR3 is 15 residues. The CDR3 nucleotides are TGTGCCAGCAGTTACTCGAGACGGTTGTACACTGAAGCTTTCTTT. Translated, it gives CASSYSRRLYTEAFF.

This clonotype has only a few counts. This rearrangement joins TRBV6-1 to TRBJ2-3; TRBD2 is a possible D gene (5 bases). V was pared by 1 base and J by 1 base, with 15 bases between. The CDR3 has 17 amino acids. Germline V gives CDR1 MNHNS, CDR2 SASEGT. The DNA of the CDR3 is TGTGCCAGCAGTGAAGAGGACTGGCGCCCTGGCACAGATACGCAGTATTTT. The encoded protein is CASSEEDWRPGTDTQYF.

This clonotype appeared many times. This chain links TRBV2 with TRBJ2-2; the match to TRBD2 covers 8 bases. From germline, CDR1 is SNHLY and CDR2 FYNNEI. CDR3 size: 15 residues. Trimming removed 5 bases from V and 4 bases from J; junction bases left unmatched: 6. CDR3 sequence: CASSTLREGTGELFF. The CDR3 bases are TGTGCCAGCAGTACTCTCCGGGAGGGCACCGGGGAGCTGTTTTTT.

The chain recombines TRBV29-1 with TRBJ2-3; 11 positions match TRBD2. From germline, CDR1 is SQVTM and CDR2 ANQGSEA. The V segment lost 3 bases and the J segment 2 bases; nucleotides outside the gene matches: 7. This CDR3 has 16 amino acids. The DNA for the CDR3 is TGCAGCGTTGAGGGACTAGCGGAGTTGAACACAGATACGCAGTATTTT. Translating gives CSVEGLAELNTDTQYF.

This clonotype has more than one count but fewer than ten. The chain couples TRBV5-6 to TRBJ2-2; D perhaps matches TRBD1 (6 bases). Germline loops: CDR1 SGHDT, CDR2 YYEEEE. The CDR3 spans 13 residues. V shed 3 bases and J shed 7 bases, with 10 bases lying between them. The CDR3, as DNA: TGTGCCAGCAGCTCAGGGGTGGGCGGGGAGCTGTTTTTT. This sequence encodes CASSSGVGGELFF.

This sequence joins TRBV15 and TRBJ2-7; a weak D match, TRBD1 (6 bases). CDR1 LNHNV and CDR2 YYDKDF come from the germline V gene (reference sequence). There are 17 residues in the CDR3. The V and J ends lost 2 bases and 1 base respectively, with 18 bases between them. CDR3 amino acids: CATSRPRGRGQSYEQYF. CDR3 nucleotides: TGTGCCACCAGCAGACCTCGGGGCAGGGGACAATCCTACGAGCAGTACTTC.

This clonotype has ten or more counts. The V call is TRBV7-6, the J call TRBJ2-1; 14 nucleotides line up with TRBD2. Looked up from germline, CDR1 is SGHVS and CDR2 is FNYEAQ. The CDR3 length is 15 residues. After removal of 5 bases from V and 7 bases from J, the junction contained 4 bases not matched to a gene. The CDR3 sequence is CASSRLAGGPNEQFF. CDR3 DNA sequence: TGTGCCAGCAGCCGACTAGCGGGGGGGCCTAATGAGCAGTTCTTC.

This clonotype showed up many times. The chain links TRBV20-1 to TRBJ1-1; maybe TRBD1 (5 bases). Between the trimmed V and J ends, which lost 4 bases and 1 base, there was a span of 10 bases. Looked up from germline, CDR1 is DFQATT and CDR2 is SNEGSKA (reference sequence). CDR3 length equals 13 residues. In nucleotides, the CDR3 is TGCAGTGCTAAACGGACATCGAACACTGAAGCTTTCTTT. Translating it yields CSAKRTSNTEAFF.

The table lists this clonotype with many counts. The chain recombines TRBV2 with TRBJ2-7; possibly TRBD1 for D (6 bases). The ends were cut back, 6 bases at V and 2 bases at J, with 20 bases in the middle. Germline V CDR1 and CDR2: SNHLY, FYNNEI. The CDR3 has 16 residues. The CDR3 coding sequence is TGTGCCAGCAGGGAACGGGACAAAATGACAACCTACGAGCAGTACTTC. Its protein product is CASRERDKMTTYEQYF. The variable domain in full, with the rest retrieved from reference TRBV2 and TRBJ2-7, is EPEVTQTPSHQVTQMGQEVILRCVPISNHLYFYWYRQILGQKVEFLVSFYNNEISEKSEIFDDQFSVERPDGSNFTLKIRSTKLEDSAMYFCASRERDKMTTYEQYFGPGTRLTVT.

This clonotype was seen repeatedly, ten times or more. CDR3: CASSILTGNTEAFF. CDR3 nucleotides: TGTGCCAGTAGTATTCTGACAGGGAACACTGAAGCTTTCTTT. The V and J genes are TRBV19 and TRBJ1-1; weak D call: TRBD1 (6 bases). This CDR3 is 14 amino acids long. V was shortened by 3 bases and J by 1 base, with 9 bases between the two germline ends. Germline CDR1 reads LNHDA; CDR2 reads SQIVND (reference sequence).

This clonotype was seen repeatedly, ten times or more. V is TRBV18 and J is TRBJ2-3; a possible D gene is TRBD1 (5 bases). The germline V gene has CDR1 KGHSH and CDR2 LQKENI. This CDR3 is built from 14 residues. Trimming pared 3 bases from V and 5 bases from J, leaving 12 bases between. CDR3: CASSPTGREDTQYF. The CDR3, as DNA: TGTGCCAGCTCACCTACCGGCAGGGAAGATACGCAGTATTTT. Variable domain in full (rest from reference TRBV18 and TRBJ2-3): NAGVMQNPRHLVRRRGQEARLRCSPMKGHSHVYWYRQLPEEGLKFMVYLQKENIIDESGMPKERFSAEFPKEGPSILRIQQVVRGDSAAYFCASSPTGREDTQYFGPGTRLTVL.

This clonotype was seen a few times. V is TRBV14 and J is TRBJ2-3, with 7 nucleotides matching TRBD2. Germline V lookup: CDR1 SGHDN, CDR2 FVKESK. This CDR3 is built from 14 residues. The junction had 7 bases not matched to a gene; V was cut back by 5 bases and J by 5 bases. CDR3 region: CASSSWTRKDTQYF. The CDR3 DNA sequence: TGTGCCAGCAGCTCTTGGACTAGGAAAGATACGCAGTATTTT.

This clonotype was found many times. This rearrangement joins TRBV6-1 to TRBJ2-2, with a weak D call TRBD1 (5 bases). Trimming removed 6 bases from V and 7 bases from J, with 15 bases in between. This CDR3 comprises 14 residues. CDR1 is MNHNS, CDR2 SASEGT, per germline. The CDR3 sequence is CASSDQGRNGELFF. The CDR3 DNA is TGTGCCAGCAGCGACCAGGGAAGGAACGGGGAGCTGTTTTTT.

This clonotype appeared many times. The gene calls are TRBV28 and TRBJ1-6, with D possibly being TRBD1 (5 bases). The CDR3 has 16 amino acids. Germline V CDR1 and CDR2: MDHEN, SYDVKM. Trimming cost V 7 bases and J 2 bases, with 15 bases left between them. In DNA form, the CDR3 reads TGTGCCAGCACTCCGGGGGTACATGCCTATAATTCACCCCTCCACTTT. It codes for CASTPGVHAYNSPLHF.

This chain connects TRBV7-9 to TRBJ1-6; no clear D gene. Germline V gene sequence: CDR1 SEHNR, CDR2 FQNEAQ (reference sequence). The V end lost 1 base, the J end lost 9 bases, and 28 bases lay between the germline ends. The CDR3 runs 20 residues. The CDR3, as DNA: TGTGCCAGCAGCTTAGATAGTTTCCGAGCCAGAACCTCTTCTGGTTCACCCCTCCACTTT. This codes for CASSLDSFRARTSSGSPLHF.

This clonotype was picked up many times. This chain links TRBV2 with TRBJ1-1, with a tentative D call TRBD1 (5 bases). Germline CDR1 is SNHLY and CDR2 is FYNNEI. The V end was cut by 4 bases, the J end by 5 bases, with 17 bases between. The CDR3 is 15 residues long. CDR3: CASSGRGGEGTEAFF. CDR3 coding DNA: TGTGCCAGCAGTGGAAGGGGCGGAGAGGGAACTGAAGCTTTCTTT.

The genes are TRBV19 and TRBJ1-2; tentatively, D is TRBD1 (5 bases). Germline loops: CDR1 LNHDA, CDR2 SQIVND (reference sequence). This CDR3 region has 14 residues. V lost 7 bases and J 4 bases, leaving 16 bases between the germline ends. The CDR3 region is CASMPPGRTYGYTF. CDR3 nucleotides: TGTGCCAGTATGCCACCGGGACGGACCTATGGCTACACCTTC.

This chain links TRBV10-3 with TRBJ2-3; no clear D gene. From germline, CDR1 is ENHRY and CDR2 SYGVKD. The length of the CDR3 is 12 residues. The germline V and J ends were trimmed by 6 bases and 6 bases, with 10 bases remaining between them. CDR3 sequence: CAIRTNGDTQYF. CDR3 nucleotide sequence: TGTGCCATCAGAACCAACGGCGATACGCAGTATTTT.

The rearrangement links TRBV5-4 to TRBJ2-7; possibly TRBD1 or TRBD2 for D (5 bases each). Germline lookup yields CDR1 SGHNT and CDR2 YYREEE (reference sequence). The CDR3 totals 15 residues. Trimming removed 2 bases at V and 2 bases at J, with 14 bases between. For the CDR3, the DNA is TGTGCCAGCAGCTTAGGAGGCAGGGCTACCTACGAGCAGTACTTC. Its translation: CASSLGGRATYEQYF.

There are a few counts of this clonotype. The chain has TRBV6-1 and TRBJ2-7; the D is unclear. The CDR3 runs 15 residues. Trimming took 3 bases from V and 3 from J, leaving 15 bases between them. Germline CDR1 is MNHNS and CDR2 is SASEGT. CDR3 in amino acids: CASSDQYFKIYEQYF. The CDR3 region has the DNA TGTGCCAGCAGTGACCAATATTTCAAAATCTACGAGCAGTACTTC.

The CDR3 region has the DNA TGTGCCAGTAGTCCAGTCTCCTACAATGAGCAGTTCTTC. Its protein product is CASSPVSYNEQFF. This chain uses TRBV19 with TRBJ2-1, with D unclear. The V end was cut by 5 bases, the J end by 0 bases, with 5 bases between. Germline V gene sequence: CDR1 LNHDA, CDR2 SQIVND (reference sequence). There are 13 residues in the CDR3.

This clonotype was recorded many times. The gene calls are TRBV11-3 and TRBJ1-2; D might be TRBD1 (6 bases). Germline V gives CDR1 SGHNT, CDR2 YENEEA. The germline V and J ends were trimmed by 5 bases and 8 bases, with 15 bases remaining between them. The CDR3 is 13 amino acids. The CDR3 DNA is TGTGCCAGCAGCACCCACAGGGCTCCAGGCTACACCTTC. This gives the protein CASSTHRAPGYTF.

This clonotype has at least ten counts. This sequence joins TRBV7-6 and TRBJ2-5, with 7 bases matching TRBD2. Germline V gives CDR1 SGHVS, CDR2 FNYEAQ. The CDR3 extends over 13 amino acids. The V gene end was trimmed by 1 base and the J gene end by 9 bases; junction bases not matched to a gene: 5. The CDR3 protein is CASSLVGGLAQYF. The CDR3 nucleotides are TGTGCCAGCAGCTTAGTCGGTGGACTAGCCCAGTACTTC.

The chain carries TRBV7-4 and TRBJ2-3; D might be TRBD2 (6 bases). Germline values: CDR1 SGHVT, CDR2 SQSDAQ. With 2 bases removed from V and 1 base from J, the gap between germline ends came to 19 bases. This CDR3 is built from 18 residues. The CDR3 coding sequence is TGTGCCAGCAGCTTAATGAGTGGGGCTAGCGCTCGCACAGATACGCAGTATTTT. Amino acid sequence: CASSLMSGASARTDTQYF. Full variable domain (rest looked up from reference TRBV7-4 and TRBJ2-3): GAGVSQSPRYKVAKRGRDVALRCDSISGHVTLYWYRQTLGQGSEVLTYSQSDAQRDKSGRPSGRFSAERPERSVSTLKIQRTEQGDSAVYLCASSLMSGASARTDTQYFGPGTRLTVL.

This clonotype has a count of ten or more. The chain combines TRBV7-8 with TRBJ2-7; TRBD2 is a possible D gene (6 bases). The CDR3 spans 14 residues. Germline V gene data show CDR1 as SGHVS and CDR2 as FQNEAQ. Trimming removed 7 bases from V and 7 bases from J, with 20 bases in between. CDR3 sequence reads: CASTYGGNVGEQYF. CDR3 coding DNA: TGTGCCAGCACCTATGGCGGGAACGTGGGGGAGCAGTACTTC. The entire variable domain, with the rest obtained from reference TRBV7-8 and TRBJ2-7, is as follows: GAGVSQSPRYKVAKRGQDVALRCDPISGHVSLFWYQQALGQGPEFLTYFQNEAQLDKSGLPSDRFFAERPEGSVSTLKIQRTQQEDSAVYLCASTYGGNVGEQYFGPGTRLTVT.

In its sample, this clonotype was seen many times. The chain recombines TRBV12-3 or TRBV12-4 with TRBJ2-3; D is unclear. This CDR3 has 12 amino acids. The ends were cut back, 1 base at V and 9 bases at J, with 8 bases in the middle. In DNA form, the CDR3 reads TGTGCCAGCAGTTTAGAGGGTGACACGCAGTATTTT. It yields the protein CASSLEGDTQYF.